This paragraph covers one T cell receptor beta chain sequence. Its antigen is unknown. CDR1 is SGHTA and CDR2 is FQGNSA in the germline V gene. The germline V and J ends were trimmed by 1 base and 4 bases, with 13 bases remaining between them. The CDR3 length is 15 residues. This record comes from a study of T cell responses to AZD1222 COVID-19 vaccine. Overall study results and limits: White British ancestry dominated among donors, who included more females, and clonal diversity was possibly underestimated. Spike was spanned by vaccine-associated CD4 TCRs, with dominance at 160-218 and 743-854.

The repertoire was sequenced with immunoSEQ multiplex PCR; TCRdb's copy has only in-frame clones and lacks some. The sample carries 130,000 or so clones, about 90% recorded once. The rearrangement joins TRBV7-2 to TRBJ1-2; TRBD1 might be the D (5 bases). The TCR sequence derives from an adult who received the MenACWY meningococcal vaccine as a control. The material was peripheral blood, obtained 28 days after the second dose of the MenACWY control vaccine. The CDR3, as DNA: TGTGCCAGCAGCTTAGGTTCAGGGTCGGGCTATGGCTACACCTTC. Encoded protein: CASSLGSGSGYGYTF. Combining the CDR3 with reference TRBV7-2 and TRBJ1-2 gives the whole variable domain GAGVSQSPSNKVTEKGKDVELRCDPISGHTALYWYRQSLGQGLEFLIYFQGNSAPDKSGLPSDRFSAERTGGSVSTLTIQRTQQEDSAVYLCASSLGSGSGYGYTFGSGTRLTVV.